The rows below give T cell receptor beta chains drawn from one sample of a study of T cell repertoires and HLA-DP antigens. TCRdb's copy holds only in-frame clones and misses some; the assay was immunoSEQ multiplex PCR. The sample contains tens of thousands of clones, roughly 77% of which appear only once. Their antigen targets remain unknown. Sequencing was performed on CD4+ T cells from PBMCs. These receptors originate from a man in his 60s in good health and CMV-seronegative. Each CDR3 is given with its conserved first and last residue. A D gene is named only where the DNA matches it firmly. Only some rows state a clone size, as once, few, many or a class for expanded clones.

cdr3_length: 15
j_call: TRBJ2-3
d_call: TRBD2
clone_size: .
v_call: TRBV10-3
cdr3_aa: CAISDAGARTDTQYF
cdr3_nt: TGTGCCATCAGTGACGCGGGAGCCCGCACAGATACGCAGTATTTT

cdr3_length: 14
j_call: TRBJ1-1
d_call: .
clone_size: few
v_call: TRBV19
cdr3_aa: CASSTLVLNTEAFF
cdr3_nt: TGTGCCAGTAGTACCTTAGTCCTGAACACTGAAGCTTTCTTT

cdr3_length: 13
j_call: TRBJ1-4
d_call: .
clone_size: .
v_call: TRBV25-1
cdr3_aa: CASQRQEAEKLFF
cdr3_nt: TGTGCCAGCCAAAGACAGGAAGCTGAAAAACTGTTTTTT

cdr3_length: 15
j_call: TRBJ1-4
d_call: TRBD1
clone_size: .
v_call: TRBV2
cdr3_aa: CASSERQGGNEKLFF
cdr3_nt: TGTGCCAGCAGTGAAAGACAGGGGGGTAATGAAAAACTGTTTTTT

cdr3_length: 13
j_call: TRBJ2-7
d_call: .
clone_size: .
v_call: TRBV4-2
cdr3_aa: CASSQDRNYEQYF
cdr3_nt: TGTGCCAGCAGCCAAGATCGAAACTACGAGCAGTACTTC

cdr3_length: 15
j_call: TRBJ1-5
d_call: TRBD1
clone_size: .
v_call: TRBV6-1
cdr3_aa: CASSEMPDRGRTQHF
cdr3_nt: TGTGCCAGCAGTGAAATGCCGGACAGGGGAAGGACCCAGCATTTT

cdr3_length: 17
j_call: TRBJ1-1
d_call: TRBD1
clone_size: .
v_call: TRBV4-1
cdr3_aa: CASSPRQGTPLNTEAFF
cdr3_nt: TGCGCCAGCAGCCCAAGACAGGGAACTCCTTTGAACACTGAAGCTTTCTTT

cdr3_length: 14
j_call: TRBJ1-1
d_call: .
clone_size: .
v_call: TRBV5-1
cdr3_aa: CASSLGAGNTEAFF
cdr3_nt: TGCGCCAGCAGCTTGGGGGCCGGGAACACTGAAGCTTTCTTT

cdr3_length: 17
j_call: TRBJ2-5
d_call: .
clone_size: .
v_call: TRBV7-6
cdr3_aa: CASSLEIRGASGETQYF
cdr3_nt: TGTGCCAGCAGCTTAGAAATTCGTGGTGCTAGTGGAGAGACCCAGTACTTC

cdr3_length: 15
j_call: TRBJ2-1
d_call: TRBD2
clone_size: .
v_call: TRBV19
cdr3_aa: CASSRGTTLGYEQFF
cdr3_nt: TGTGCCAGTAGTCGCGGGACTACCTTGGGGTATGAGCAGTTCTTC

cdr3_length: 12
j_call: TRBJ1-2
d_call: .
clone_size: .
v_call: TRBV5-1
cdr3_aa: CASSLDGGTYTF
cdr3_nt: TGCGCCAGCAGCTTGGATGGGGGAACCTACACCTTC

cdr3_length: 15
j_call: TRBJ2-7
d_call: .
clone_size: .
v_call: TRBV19
cdr3_aa: CASSISGTANYEQYF
cdr3_nt: TGTGCCAGTAGTATAAGTGGTACAGCGAACTACGAGCAGTACTTC

cdr3_length: 14
j_call: TRBJ1-6
d_call: TRBD1
clone_size: .
v_call: TRBV5-1
cdr3_aa: CASSGTGGNSPLHF
cdr3_nt: TGCGCCAGCAGCGGGACAGGGGGTAATTCACCCCTCCACTTT

cdr3_length: 13
j_call: TRBJ1-2
d_call: .
clone_size: .
v_call: TRBV27
cdr3_aa: CASSFAGVYGYTF
cdr3_nt: TGTGCCAGCAGTTTTGCAGGGGTATATGGCTACACCTTC

cdr3_length: 13
j_call: TRBJ1-5
d_call: .
clone_size: .
v_call: TRBV19
cdr3_aa: CASSEGRGQPQHF
cdr3_nt: TGTGCCAGTAGTGAGGGGAGAGGTCAGCCCCAGCATTTT

cdr3_length: 17
j_call: TRBJ2-3
d_call: .
clone_size: few
v_call: TRBV15
cdr3_aa: CATSRSGTRDIRNTQYF
cdr3_nt: TGTGCCACCAGCAGGTCAGGGACCCGAGATATAAGAAATACGCAGTATTTT

cdr3_length: 13
j_call: TRBJ2-1
d_call: .
clone_size: .
v_call: TRBV6-6
cdr3_aa: CASSYGTYNEQFF
cdr3_nt: TGTGCCAGCAGTTACGGAACATACAATGAGCAGTTCTTC

cdr3_length: 13
j_call: TRBJ1-1
d_call: .
clone_size: .
v_call: TRBV19
cdr3_aa: CASRKQENTEAFF
cdr3_nt: TGTGCCAGTAGAAAACAGGAGAACACTGAAGCTTTCTTT

cdr3_length: 15
j_call: TRBJ2-1
d_call: TRBD2
clone_size: .
v_call: TRBV2
cdr3_aa: CASRRGLAGGNEQFF
cdr3_nt: TGTGCCAGCAGAAGGGGACTAGCGGGGGGCAATGAGCAGTTCTTC

cdr3_length: 14
j_call: TRBJ2-2
d_call: .
clone_size: .
v_call: TRBV7-3
cdr3_aa: CASSLSVRTGELFF
cdr3_nt: TGTGCCAGCAGCTTATCGGTTCGCACCGGGGAGCTGTTTTTT

cdr3_length: 14
j_call: TRBJ1-2
d_call: .
clone_size: .
v_call: TRBV7-2
cdr3_aa: CASSSGSTNYGYTF
cdr3_nt: TGTGCCAGCAGCTCCGGGAGTACTAACTATGGCTACACCTTC